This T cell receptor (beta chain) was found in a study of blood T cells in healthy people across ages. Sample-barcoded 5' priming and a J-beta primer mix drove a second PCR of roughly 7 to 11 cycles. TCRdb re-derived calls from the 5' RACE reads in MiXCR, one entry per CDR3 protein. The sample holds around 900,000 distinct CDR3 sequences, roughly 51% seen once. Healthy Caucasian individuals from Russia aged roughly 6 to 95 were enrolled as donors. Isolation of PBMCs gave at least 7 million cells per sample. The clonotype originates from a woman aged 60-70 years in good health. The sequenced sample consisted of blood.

In DNA, the CDR3 is TGCAGTGCTACCTATCTAGGTGAGCAGTACTTC. It is translated as CSATYLGEQYF. The V call is TRBV20-1, the J call TRBJ2-4; D gene uncertain. Germline loops: CDR1 DFQATT, CDR2 SNEGSKA (reference sequence). Between the trimmed V and J ends, which lost 4 bases and 13 bases, there was a span of 14 bases. There are 11 residues in the CDR3.